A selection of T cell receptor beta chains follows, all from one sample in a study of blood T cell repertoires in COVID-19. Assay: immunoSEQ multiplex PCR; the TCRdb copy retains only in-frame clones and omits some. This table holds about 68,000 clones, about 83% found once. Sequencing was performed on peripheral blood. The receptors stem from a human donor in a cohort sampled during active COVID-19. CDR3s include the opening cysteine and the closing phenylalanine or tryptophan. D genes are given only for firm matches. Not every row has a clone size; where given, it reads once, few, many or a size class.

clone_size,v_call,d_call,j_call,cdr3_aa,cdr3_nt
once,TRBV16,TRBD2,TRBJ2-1,CASSQEVGSGRRSYNEQFF,TGTGCCAGCAGCCAAGAGGTGGGGAGCGGGAGGAGGTCCTACAATGAGCAGTTCTTC
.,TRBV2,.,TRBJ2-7,CASSEESPSIGYEQYF,TGTGCCAGCAGTGAAGAGTCCCCTAGTATAGGCTACGAGCAGTACTTC
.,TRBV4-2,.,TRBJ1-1,CASSQDSKNTEAFF,TGTGCCAGCAGCCAAGATTCCAAGAACACTGAAGCTTTCTTT
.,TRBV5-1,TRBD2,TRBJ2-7,CASRPTSGGLGEQYF,TGCGCCAGCAGACCAACTAGCGGGGGCTTGGGGGAGCAGTACTTC
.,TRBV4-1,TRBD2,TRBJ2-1,CASSLQGTSGNEQFF,TGCGCCAGCAGCCTTCAGGGGACTAGCGGTAATGAGCAGTTCTTC
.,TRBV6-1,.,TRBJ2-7,CASSGAGVGSYEQYF,TGTGCCAGCAGTGGAGCCGGAGTTGGGTCCTACGAGCAGTACTTC
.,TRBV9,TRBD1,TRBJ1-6,CASSEGQGGDSPLHF,TGTGCCAGCAGCGAGGGACAGGGTGGAGATTCACCCCTCCACTTT
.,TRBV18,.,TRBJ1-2,CASSPTDYGYTF,TGTGCCAGCTCACCGACAGACTATGGCTACACCTTC
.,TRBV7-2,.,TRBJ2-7,CASSLRGRRGSYEQYF,TGTGCCAGCAGCTTGCGCGGGCGCAGGGGCTCCTACGAGCAGTACTTC
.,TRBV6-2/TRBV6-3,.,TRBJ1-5,CASSYTVTGNQPQHF,TGTGCCAGCAGTTACACGGTTACGGGCAATCAGCCCCAGCATTTT